The clone carrying this T cell receptor beta chain was seen only a few times. Its antigen is unknown. CDR1 and CDR2 from the germline V gene are GTSNPN and SVGIG (reference sequence). This CDR3 contains 13 residues. V lost 4 bases and J 3 bases, leaving 10 bases between the germline ends. The data derive from a study of cytomegalovirus exposure and HLA in healthy donors. Study-wide findings and caveats: The majority of TCR sequences were rare, yet some public TCRs appeared in many donors. Previously analyzed data showed that most TCR beta V segments were productive at a frequency of about 87% or about 30%. An analysis that came later showed most CMV-associated TCR beta chains appearing HLA-restricted.

Use of 60 Vbeta and 13 Jbeta primers characterized the PCR. Original analysis: Later analysis identified 80 million to 90 million unique TCR beta chains, some 10 million shared. Using immunoSEQ multiplex PCR, the repertoire was profiled, and TCRdb retains in-frame clones only, with some absent. The DNA was the basis for D and trimming; V, J and clone size are from that table. The sample includes some 130,000 clones, roughly 10% of them seen just once. The specimen sequenced was PBMCs. The V call is TRBV30, the J call TRBJ2-1; a weak D match, TRBD2 (6 bases). This TCR was sampled from a man in his fifties in good health and CMV-seronegative. The CDR3 here is CAWTPGGYNEQFF. The CDR3 bases are TGTGCCTGGACCCCCGGGGGCTACAATGAGCAGTTCTTC.